The present T cell receptor beta chain was sequenced within a study of OX40 agonist ivuxolimab in advanced cancers. TCRdb's copy holds only in-frame clones and misses some; the assay was immunoSEQ multiplex PCR. The repertoire consists of approximately 30,000 clones, with about 92% occurring once and the leading ten covering around 30%. Note on this clone: No antigen is known for it.

The CDR3 totals 12 residues. V was clipped by 5 bases and J by 7 bases, with 10 bases between them. Germline CDR1 reads SGHDT; CDR2 reads YYEEEE. Study results and limitations: In the 0.1 to 3.0 mg/kg range, CD4+ and CD8+ blood T cells had expanded clonally by week 6.

Material: CD4+ or CD8+ T cells sorted from blood, obtained in a trial of the OX40 agonist ivuxolimab. V usage is TRBV5-6 and J usage is TRBJ2-1; D remains unclear. The sequence derives from an adult with an advanced solid tumor such as melanoma, head and neck, liver or kidney cancer. CDR3 DNA: TGTGCCAGCAGTCCCGACGATAATGAGCAGTTCTTC. The encoded protein is CASSPDDNEQFF.